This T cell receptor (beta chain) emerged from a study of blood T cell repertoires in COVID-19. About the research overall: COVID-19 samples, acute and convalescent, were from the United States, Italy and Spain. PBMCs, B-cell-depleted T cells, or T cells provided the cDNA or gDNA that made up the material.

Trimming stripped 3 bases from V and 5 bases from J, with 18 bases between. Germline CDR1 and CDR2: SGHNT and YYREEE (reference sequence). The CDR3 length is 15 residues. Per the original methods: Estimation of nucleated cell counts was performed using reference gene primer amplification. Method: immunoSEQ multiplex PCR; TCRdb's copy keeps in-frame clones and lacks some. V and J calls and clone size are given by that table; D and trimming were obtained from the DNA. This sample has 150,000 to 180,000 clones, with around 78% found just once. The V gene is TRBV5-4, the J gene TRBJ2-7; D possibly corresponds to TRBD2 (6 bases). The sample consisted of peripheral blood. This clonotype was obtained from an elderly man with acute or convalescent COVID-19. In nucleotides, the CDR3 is TGTGCCAGCAGCTCCGGGACGCCTCGGGGGAACGAGCAGTACTTC. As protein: CASSSGTPRGNEQYF.